A selection of T cell receptor beta chains follows, all from one sample in a study of vaccination and CD4 T cells after COVID-19. TCRdb passed the PCR reads through MiXCR, listing each CDR3 protein once. The sample has some 11,000 distinct CDR3 sequences; roughly 77% are singletons. For these receptors, no antigen is known. The source material was CD4+ T cells from blood, cultured in vitro. Every receptor here comes from a human donor who had recovered from COVID-19. The CDR3 runs from the conserved cysteine through the conserved F or W. A D gene is named only where the DNA matches it firmly. Size values are once, few and many counts, or a class for expanded clones, and some rows have none.

j_call | v_call | clone_size | cdr3_length | d_call | cdr3_aa | cdr3_nt
TRBJ1-2 | TRBV20-1 | . | 12 | . | CSAPRDSYGYTF | TGCAGTGCCCCCCGAGACAGCTATGGCTACACCTTC
TRBJ1-5 | TRBV6-1 | . | 14 | . | CASRETQGYQPQHF | TGTGCCAGCCGGGAAACTCAGGGTTATCAGCCCCAGCATTTT
TRBJ1-1 | TRBV7-2 | . | 11 | . | CASSQVREAFF | TGTGCCAGCAGCCAGGTTCGAGAAGCTTTCTTT
TRBJ1-1 | TRBV20-1 | few | 8 | . | CSARGAFF | TGCAGTGCTAGGGGTGCTTTCTTT
TRBJ2-7 | TRBV19 | . | 15 | TRBD2 | CASSERPSGSFEQYF | TGTGCCAGTAGTGAACGGCCTAGCGGGAGTTTCGAGCAGTACTTC
TRBJ2-7 | TRBV7-2 | . | 21 | TRBD2 | CASSLAATTRWTGGPSYEQYF | TGTGCCAGCAGCTTAGCAGCAACGACCCGGTGGACGGGAGGCCCCTCCTACGAGCAGTACTTC
TRBJ2-7 | TRBV20-1 | . | 13 | TRBD2 | CSVSSGRSYEQYF | TGCAGTGTTTCTAGCGGGAGATCCTACGAGCAGTACTTC
TRBJ1-2 | TRBV7-2 | . | 15 | TRBD1 | CASSAATGVGYGYTF | TGTGCCAGCAGCGCAGCGACAGGGGTGGGCTATGGCTACACCTTC
TRBJ1-5 | TRBV6-1 | . | 14 | . | CASRPTGLNQPQHF | TGTGCCAGCAGACCCACAGGGCTAAATCAGCCCCAGCATTTT
TRBJ2-5 | TRBV6-1 | . | 16 | TRBD2 | CASSLTSGGGVETQYF | TGTGCCAGCAGCCTCACTAGCGGGGGAGGAGTGGAGACCCAGTACTTC
TRBJ2-7 | TRBV28 | . | 15 | TRBD2 | CASTSGAGGSYEQYF | TGTGCCAGCACCTCAGGGGCGGGAGGCTCCTACGAGCAGTACTTC
TRBJ1-5 | TRBV6-1 | . | 14 | . | CASSDSYSNQPQHF | TGTGCCAGCAGTGACAGTTATAGCAATCAGCCCCAGCATTTT
TRBJ1-1 | TRBV28 | once | 13 | . | CASSRQPNTEAFF | TGTGCCAGCAGCCGCCAGCCGAACACTGAAGCTTTCTTT
TRBJ1-5 | TRBV20-1 | . | 21 | . | CSAPQTVTYEQYFGPGQPQHF | .
TRBJ1-2 | TRBV15 | . | 14 | . | CATSRNGPNYGYTF | TGTGCCACCAGCCGAAATGGTCCTAACTATGGCTACACCTTC
TRBJ1-5 | TRBV6-1 | . | 14 | . | CASSRQGGNQPQHF | TGTGCCAGCAGCCGGCAGGGCGGCAATCAGCCCCAGCATTTT
TRBJ2-5 | TRBV20-1 | . | 15 | TRBD2 | CSASPGLAGAETQYF | TGCAGTGCTAGCCCTGGACTAGCGGGAGCAGAGACCCAGTACTTC
TRBJ1-2 | TRBV19 | . | 14 | . | CASTWGAANYGYTF | TGTGCCAGTACTTGGGGGGCCGCTAACTATGGCTACACCTTC
TRBJ1-2 | TRBV24-1 | . | 13 | . | CATTPGPSGGYTF | TGTGCCACCACTCCTGGGCCCTCGGGGGGCTACACCTTC